This TCR beta chain was captured by sequencing in a study of shared clonotypes between healthy human individuals. Study observations and caveats: Among donors, sharing of clonotypes was expected to be affected by sequencing depth.

In the study's own analysis: Junction-only immunoSEQ data arrived without quality scores, meaning filtering differed. Assay: immunoSEQ multiplex PCR; the TCRdb copy retains only in-frame clones and omits some. V, J and clone size are taken as reported in that table, and D and trimming were inferred from the DNA itself. The data hold millions of clones, with approximately 95% observed a single time. With respect to this clone: The antigen is unknown.

This CDR3 has 16 amino acids. V was pared by 2 bases and J by 0 bases, with 14 bases between. CDR1 and CDR2 (germline): MNHEY, SMNVEV (reference sequence). Sequenced sample: naive CD4+ T cells sorted from blood. Described subset: CD45RA+ positively selected. V is TRBV27 and J is TRBJ2-7, with D possibly being TRBD2 (5 bases). The sequence derives from a man aged 18 to 29 in good health. CDR3 sequence reads: CASSLPTPRDSYEQYF. The CDR3 bases are TGTGCCAGCAGTTTACCAACCCCTCGGGACTCCTACGAGCAGTACTTC.